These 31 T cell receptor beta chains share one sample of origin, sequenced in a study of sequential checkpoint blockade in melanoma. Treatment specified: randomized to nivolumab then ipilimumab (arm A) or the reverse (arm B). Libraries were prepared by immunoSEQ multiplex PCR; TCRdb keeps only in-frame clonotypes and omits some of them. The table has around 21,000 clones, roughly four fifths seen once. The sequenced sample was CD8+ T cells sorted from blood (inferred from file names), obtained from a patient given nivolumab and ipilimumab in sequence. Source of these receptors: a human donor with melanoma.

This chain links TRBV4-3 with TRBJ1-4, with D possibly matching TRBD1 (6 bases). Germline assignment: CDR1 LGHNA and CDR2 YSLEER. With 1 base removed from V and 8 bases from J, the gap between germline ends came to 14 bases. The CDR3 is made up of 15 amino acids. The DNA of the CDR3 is TGCGCCAGCAGCCAAGCTGAGCTAGGGGGAGAAAAACTGTTTTTT. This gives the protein CASSQAELGGEKLFF.

CDR3 residues: CASTKRASGVDTQYF. The CDR3 DNA is TGTGCCAGCACCAAGAGGGCTAGCGGGGTGGATACGCAGTATTTT. V is TRBV28 and J is TRBJ2-3; 9 nucleotides align to TRBD2. The CDR3 spans 15 residues. Germline trimming cut 7 bases from V and 6 bases from J; bases unmatched to any gene: 11. The germline CDR1 and CDR2 sequences are MDHEN and SYDVKM.

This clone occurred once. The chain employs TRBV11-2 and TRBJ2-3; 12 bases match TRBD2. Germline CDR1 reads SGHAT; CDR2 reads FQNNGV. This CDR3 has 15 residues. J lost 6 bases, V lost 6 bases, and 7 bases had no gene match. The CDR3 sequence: CASRPSGGAWDTQYF. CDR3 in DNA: TGTGCCAGCAGACCTAGCGGGGGGGCCTGGGATACGCAGTATTTT.

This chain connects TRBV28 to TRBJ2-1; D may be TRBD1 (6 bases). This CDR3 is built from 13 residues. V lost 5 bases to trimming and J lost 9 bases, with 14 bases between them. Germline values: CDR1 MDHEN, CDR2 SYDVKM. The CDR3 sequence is CASSIRDTGEQFF. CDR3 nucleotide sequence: TGTGCCAGCAGTATCCGGGACACCGGTGAGCAGTTCTTC.

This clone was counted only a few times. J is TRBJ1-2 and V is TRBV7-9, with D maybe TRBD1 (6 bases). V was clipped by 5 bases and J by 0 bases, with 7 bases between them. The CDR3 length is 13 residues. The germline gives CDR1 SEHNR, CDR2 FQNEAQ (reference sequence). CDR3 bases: TGTGCCAGCAGCCGGACAGCTAACTATGGCTACACCTTC. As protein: CASSRTANYGYTF. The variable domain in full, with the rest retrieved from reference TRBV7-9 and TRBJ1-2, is DTGVSQNPRHKITKRGQNVTFRCDPISEHNRLYWYRQTLGQGPEFLTYFQNEAQLEKSRLLSDRFSAERPKGSFSTLEIQRTEQGDSAMYLCASSRTANYGYTFGSGTRLTVV.

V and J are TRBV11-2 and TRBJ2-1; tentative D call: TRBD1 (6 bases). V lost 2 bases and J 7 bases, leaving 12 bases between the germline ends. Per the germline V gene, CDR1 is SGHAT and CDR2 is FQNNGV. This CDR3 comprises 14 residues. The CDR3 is CASSLRDIQNEQFF. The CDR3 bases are TGTGCCAGCAGCTTAAGGGACATTCAAAATGAGCAGTTCTTC.

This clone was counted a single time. The CDR3 reads CASSFTGYEQYF. CDR3 nucleotides: TGTGCCAGCAGTTTTACAGGGTACGAGCAGTACTTC. The J gene is TRBJ2-7, the V gene TRBV28; perhaps TRBD1 as D (6 bases). The V end lost 3 bases, the J end lost 4 bases, and 7 bases lay between the germline ends. Germline V gene data show CDR1 as MDHEN and CDR2 as SYDVKM. There are 12 residues in the CDR3.

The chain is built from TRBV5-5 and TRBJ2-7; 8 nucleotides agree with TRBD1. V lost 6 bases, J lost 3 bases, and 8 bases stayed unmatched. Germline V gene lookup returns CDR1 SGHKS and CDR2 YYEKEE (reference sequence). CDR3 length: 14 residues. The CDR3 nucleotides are TGTGCCAGCATCAACCAGGGGGCGGGCTACGAGCAGTACTTC. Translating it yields CASINQGAGYEQYF.

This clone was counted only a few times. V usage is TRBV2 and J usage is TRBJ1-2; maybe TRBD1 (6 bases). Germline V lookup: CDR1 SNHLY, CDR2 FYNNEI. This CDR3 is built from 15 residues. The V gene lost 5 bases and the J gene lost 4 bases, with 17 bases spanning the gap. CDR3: CASSLSTGTAYGYTF. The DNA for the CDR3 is TGTGCCAGCAGTCTATCTACAGGGACCGCCTATGGCTACACCTTC.

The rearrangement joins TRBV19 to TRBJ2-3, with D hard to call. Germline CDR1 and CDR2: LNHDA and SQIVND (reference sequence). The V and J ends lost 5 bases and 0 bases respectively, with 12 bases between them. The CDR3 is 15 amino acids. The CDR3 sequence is CASSPVEWSTDTQYF. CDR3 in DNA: TGTGCCAGTAGTCCCGTGGAGTGGAGCACAGATACGCAGTATTTT.

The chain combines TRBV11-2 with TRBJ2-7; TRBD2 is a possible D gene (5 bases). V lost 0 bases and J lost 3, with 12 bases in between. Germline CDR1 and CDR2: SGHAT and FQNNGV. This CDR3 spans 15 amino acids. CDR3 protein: CASSLDRGLRYEQYF. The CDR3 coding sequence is TGTGCCAGCAGCTTAGATCGCGGGCTCCGCTACGAGCAGTACTTC. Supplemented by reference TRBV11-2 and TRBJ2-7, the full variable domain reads EAGVAQSPRYKIIEKRQSVAFWCNPISGHATLYWYQQILGQGPKLLIQFQNNGVVDDSQLPKDRFSAERLKGVDSTLKIQPAKLEDSAVYLCASSLDRGLRYEQYFGPGTRLTVT.

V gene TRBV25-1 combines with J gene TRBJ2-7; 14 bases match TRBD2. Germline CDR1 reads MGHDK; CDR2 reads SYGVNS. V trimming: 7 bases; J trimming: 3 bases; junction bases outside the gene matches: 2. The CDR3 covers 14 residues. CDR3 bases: TGTGCCAGCACTGGACTAGCGGGGGGCTACGAGCAGTACTTC. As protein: CASTGLAGGYEQYF.

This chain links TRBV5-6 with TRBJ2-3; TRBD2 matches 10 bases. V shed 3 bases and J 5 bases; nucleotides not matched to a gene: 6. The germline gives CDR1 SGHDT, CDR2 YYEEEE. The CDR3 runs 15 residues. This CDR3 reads CASSYLAGVQDTQYF. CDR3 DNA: TGTGCCAGCAGCTACCTAGCGGGAGTCCAAGATACGCAGTATTTT. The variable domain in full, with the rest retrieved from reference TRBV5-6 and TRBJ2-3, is DAGVTQSPTHLIKTRGQQVTLRCSPKSGHDTVSWYQQALGQGPQFIFQYYEEEERQRGNFPDRFSGHQFPNYSSELNVNALLLGDSALYLCASSYLAGVQDTQYFGPGTRLTVL.

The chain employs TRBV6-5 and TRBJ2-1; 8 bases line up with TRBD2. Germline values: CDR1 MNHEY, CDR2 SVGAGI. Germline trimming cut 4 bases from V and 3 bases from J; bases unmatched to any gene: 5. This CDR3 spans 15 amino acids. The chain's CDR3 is CASSLVAGSYNEQFF. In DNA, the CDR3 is TGTGCCAGCAGTTTGGTAGCGGGGAGCTACAATGAGCAGTTCTTC.

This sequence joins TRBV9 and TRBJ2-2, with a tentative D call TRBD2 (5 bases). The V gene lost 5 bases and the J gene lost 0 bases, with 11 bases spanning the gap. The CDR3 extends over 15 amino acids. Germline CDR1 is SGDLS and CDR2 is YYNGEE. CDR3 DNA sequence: TGTGCCAGCAGGGACCGGGGATCGAACACCGGGGAGCTGTTTTTT. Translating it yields CASRDRGSNTGELFF.

DNA of the CDR3: TGCGCCAGCGGTAACAGGGCAACTGAAGCTTTCTTT. It encodes CASGNRATEAFF. The V call is TRBV10-2, the J call TRBJ1-1; TRBD1 is a possible D gene (6 bases). V was trimmed by 8 bases and J by 5 bases, leaving 12 bases between them. Per germline, CDR1 WSHSY and CDR2 SAAADI. The CDR3 is 12 residues long.

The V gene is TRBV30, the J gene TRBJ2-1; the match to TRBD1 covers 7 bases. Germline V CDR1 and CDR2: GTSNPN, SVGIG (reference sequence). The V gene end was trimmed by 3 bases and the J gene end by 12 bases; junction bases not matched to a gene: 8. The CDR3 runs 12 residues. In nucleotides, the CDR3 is TGTGCCTGGAGGGGGACAGCCTTTCGGCAGTTCTTC. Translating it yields CAWRGTAFRQFF.

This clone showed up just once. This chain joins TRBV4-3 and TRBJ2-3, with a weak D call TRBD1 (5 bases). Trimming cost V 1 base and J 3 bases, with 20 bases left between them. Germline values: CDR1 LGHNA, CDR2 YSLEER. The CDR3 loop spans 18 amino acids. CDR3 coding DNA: TGCGCCAGCAGCCAAGTATGGGGCCTGCGACGAGTTACAGATACGCAGTATTTT. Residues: CASSQVWGLRRVTDTQYF.

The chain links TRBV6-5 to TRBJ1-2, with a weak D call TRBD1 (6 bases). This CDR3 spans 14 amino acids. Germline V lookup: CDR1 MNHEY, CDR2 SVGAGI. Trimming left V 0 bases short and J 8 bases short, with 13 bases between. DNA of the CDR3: TGTGCCAGCAGTTACTCAGGGGGAGCTTTGGGCTACACCTTC. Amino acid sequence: CASSYSGGALGYTF.

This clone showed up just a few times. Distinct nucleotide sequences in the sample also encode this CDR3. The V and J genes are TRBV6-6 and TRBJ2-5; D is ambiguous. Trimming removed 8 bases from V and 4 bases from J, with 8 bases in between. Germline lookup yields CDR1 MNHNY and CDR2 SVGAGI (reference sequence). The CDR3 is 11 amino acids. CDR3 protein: CASELAETQYF. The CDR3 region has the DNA TGTGCCAGCGAGTTAGCAGAGACCCAGTACTTC.

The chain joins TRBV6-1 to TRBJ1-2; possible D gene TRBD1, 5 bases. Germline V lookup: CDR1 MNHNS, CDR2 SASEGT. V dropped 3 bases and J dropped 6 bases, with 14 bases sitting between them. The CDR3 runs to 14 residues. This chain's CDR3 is CASSEVGGRNGYTF. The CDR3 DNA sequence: TGTGCCAGCAGTGAGGTGGGGGGTAGGAATGGCTACACCTTC.

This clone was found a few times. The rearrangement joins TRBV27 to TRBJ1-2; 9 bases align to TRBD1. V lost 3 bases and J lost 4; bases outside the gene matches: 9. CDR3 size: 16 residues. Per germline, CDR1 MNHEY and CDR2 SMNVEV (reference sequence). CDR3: CASSLTTGTGTYGYTF. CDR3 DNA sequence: TGTGCCAGCAGTTTGACCACGGGGACAGGGACCTATGGCTACACCTTC.

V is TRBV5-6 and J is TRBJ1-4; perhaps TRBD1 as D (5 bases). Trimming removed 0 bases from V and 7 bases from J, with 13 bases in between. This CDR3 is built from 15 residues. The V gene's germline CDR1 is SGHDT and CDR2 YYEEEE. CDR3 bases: TGTGCCAGCAGCTTGGTGACCGGGGGGGGTGAAAAACTGTTTTTT. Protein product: CASSLVTGGGEKLFF. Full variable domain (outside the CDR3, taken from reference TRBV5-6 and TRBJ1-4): DAGVTQSPTHLIKTRGQQVTLRCSPKSGHDTVSWYQQALGQGPQFIFQYYEEEERQRGNFPDRFSGHQFPNYSSELNVNALLLGDSALYLCASSLVTGGGEKLFFGSGTQLSVL.

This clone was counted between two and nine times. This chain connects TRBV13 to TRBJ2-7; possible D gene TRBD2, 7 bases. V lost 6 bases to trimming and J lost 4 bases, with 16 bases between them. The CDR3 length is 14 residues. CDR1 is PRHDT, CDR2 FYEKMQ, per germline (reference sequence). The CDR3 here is CASSLRGPGYEQYF. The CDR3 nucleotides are TGTGCCAGCAGTTTGCGGGGGCCAGGTTACGAGCAGTACTTC.

The CDR3, as DNA: TGTGCCAGCAGTGAAAATGGGTGGACAGCTAACAATCAGCCCCAGCATTTT. It encodes CASSENGWTANNQPQHF. The V and J genes are TRBV6-1 and TRBJ1-5; weak D call: TRBD1 (6 bases). Germline V gene sequence: CDR1 MNHNS, CDR2 SASEGT. V lost 2 bases to trimming and J lost 3 bases, with 17 bases between them. The CDR3 totals 17 residues.

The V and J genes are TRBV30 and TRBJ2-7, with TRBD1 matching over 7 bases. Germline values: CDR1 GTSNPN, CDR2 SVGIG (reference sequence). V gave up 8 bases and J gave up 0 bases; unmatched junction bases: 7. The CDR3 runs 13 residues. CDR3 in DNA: TGTGCCCAAAGCCGGGACAGCTCCTACGAGCAGTACTTC. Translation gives CAQSRDSSYEQYF.

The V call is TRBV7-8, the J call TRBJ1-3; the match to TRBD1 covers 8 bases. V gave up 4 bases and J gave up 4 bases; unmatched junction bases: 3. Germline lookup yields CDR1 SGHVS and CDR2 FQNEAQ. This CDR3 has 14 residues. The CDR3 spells CASSWTGRGNTIYF. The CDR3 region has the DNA TGTGCCAGCAGCTGGACAGGGAGGGGAAACACCATATATTTT.

The CDR3 bases are TGTGCCAGCAGCCGGACAGGATCCAACACCGGGGAGCTGTTTTTT. Translated: CASSRTGSNTGELFF. The chain carries TRBV5-4 and TRBJ2-2; TRBD1 matches at 7 bases. Germline assignment: CDR1 SGHNT and CDR2 YYREEE (reference sequence). V lost 4 bases and J lost 2; bases outside the gene matches: 5. The CDR3 loop spans 15 amino acids.

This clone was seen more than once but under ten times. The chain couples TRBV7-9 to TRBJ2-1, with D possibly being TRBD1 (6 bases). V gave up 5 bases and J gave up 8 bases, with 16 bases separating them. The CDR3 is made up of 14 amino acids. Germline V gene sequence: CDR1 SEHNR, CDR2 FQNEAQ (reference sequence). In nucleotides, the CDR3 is TGTGCCAGCAGCCGGGGACAAACCGGCGATGAGCAGTTCTTC. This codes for CASSRGQTGDEQFF. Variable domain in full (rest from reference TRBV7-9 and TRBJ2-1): DTGVSQNPRHKITKRGQNVTFRCDPISEHNRLYWYRQTLGQGPEFLTYFQNEAQLEKSRLLSDRFSAERPKGSFSTLEIQRTEQGDSAMYLCASSRGQTGDEQFFGPGTRLTVL.

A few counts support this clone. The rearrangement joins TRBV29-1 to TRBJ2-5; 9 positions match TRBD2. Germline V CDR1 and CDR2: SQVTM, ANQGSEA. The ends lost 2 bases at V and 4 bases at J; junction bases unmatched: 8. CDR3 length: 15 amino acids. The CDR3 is CSVELAGGQGETQYF. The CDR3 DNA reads TGCAGCGTTGAATTGGCGGGGGGGCAGGGAGAGACCCAGTACTTC.

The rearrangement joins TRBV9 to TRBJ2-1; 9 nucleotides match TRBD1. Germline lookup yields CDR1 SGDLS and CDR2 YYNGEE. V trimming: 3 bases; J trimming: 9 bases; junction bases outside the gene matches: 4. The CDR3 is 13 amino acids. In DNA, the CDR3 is TGTGCCAGCAGCGCTTACAGGGGGCGTGAGCAGTTCTTC. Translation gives CASSAYRGREQFF.